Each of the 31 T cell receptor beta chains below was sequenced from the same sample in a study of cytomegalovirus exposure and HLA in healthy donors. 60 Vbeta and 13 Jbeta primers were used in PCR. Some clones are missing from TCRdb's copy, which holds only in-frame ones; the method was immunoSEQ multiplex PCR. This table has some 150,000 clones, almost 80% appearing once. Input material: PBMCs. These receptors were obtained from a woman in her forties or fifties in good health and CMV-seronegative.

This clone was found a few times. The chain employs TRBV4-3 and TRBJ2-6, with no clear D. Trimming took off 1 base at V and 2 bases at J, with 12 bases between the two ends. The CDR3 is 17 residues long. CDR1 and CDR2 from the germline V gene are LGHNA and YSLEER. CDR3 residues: CASSQGNSATGANVLTF. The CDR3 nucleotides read TGCGCCAGCAGCCAAGGGAACAGTGCAACTGGGGCCAACGTCCTGACTTTC.

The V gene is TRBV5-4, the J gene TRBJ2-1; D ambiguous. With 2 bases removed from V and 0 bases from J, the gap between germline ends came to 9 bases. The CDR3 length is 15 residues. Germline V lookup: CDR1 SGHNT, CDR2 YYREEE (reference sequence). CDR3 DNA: TGTGCCAGCAGCTTAGTAACAGTCTCCTACAATGAGCAGTTCTTC. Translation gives CASSLVTVSYNEQFF.

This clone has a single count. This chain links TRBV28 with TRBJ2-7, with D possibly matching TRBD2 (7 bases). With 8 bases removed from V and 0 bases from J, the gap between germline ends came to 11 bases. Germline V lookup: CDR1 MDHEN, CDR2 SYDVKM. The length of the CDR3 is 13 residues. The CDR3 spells CASGRGASYEQYF. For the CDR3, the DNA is TGTGCCAGCGGGAGGGGGGCCTCCTACGAGCAGTACTTC. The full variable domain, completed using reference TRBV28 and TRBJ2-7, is DVKVTQSSRYLVKRTGEKVFLECVQDMDHENMFWYRQDPGLGLRLIYFSYDVKMKEKGDIPEGYSVSREKKERFSLILESASTNQTSMYLCASGRGASYEQYFGPGTRLTVT.

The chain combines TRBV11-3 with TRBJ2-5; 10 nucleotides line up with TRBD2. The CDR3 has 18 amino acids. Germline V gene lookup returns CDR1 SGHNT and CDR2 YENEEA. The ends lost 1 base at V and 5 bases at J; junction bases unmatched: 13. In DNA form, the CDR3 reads TGTGCCAGCAGCTTAGGCTCTGCTAGCGGGAGTGGGATGGAGACCCAGTACTTC. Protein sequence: CASSLGSASGSGMETQYF.

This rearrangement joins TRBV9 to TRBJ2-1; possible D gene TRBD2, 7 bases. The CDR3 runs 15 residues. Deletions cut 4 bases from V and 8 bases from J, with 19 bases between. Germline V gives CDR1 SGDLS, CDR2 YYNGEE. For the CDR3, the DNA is TGTGCCAGCAGCTCCCGGGGGCGGGAGAGGGATGAGCAGTTCTTC. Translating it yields CASSSRGRERDEQFF.

The CDR3 nucleotides are TGTGCCAGCAGTTACTCGGGCGGGGGCGACACTGAAGCTTTCTTT. This codes for CASSYSGGGDTEAFF. The V gene is TRBV6-5, the J gene TRBJ1-1, with TRBD1 as a possible D gene (6 bases). This CDR3 is built from 15 residues. CDR1 and CDR2 (germline): MNHEY, SVGAGI. Trimming removed 0 bases from V and 3 bases from J, with 11 bases in between.

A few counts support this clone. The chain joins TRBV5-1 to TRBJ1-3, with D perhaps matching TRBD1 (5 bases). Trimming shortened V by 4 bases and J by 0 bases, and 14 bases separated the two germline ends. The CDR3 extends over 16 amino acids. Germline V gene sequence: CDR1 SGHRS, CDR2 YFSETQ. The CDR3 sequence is CASSKQTADSGNTIYF. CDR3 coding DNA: TGCGCCAGCAGCAAACAGACAGCTGACTCTGGAAACACCATATATTTT.

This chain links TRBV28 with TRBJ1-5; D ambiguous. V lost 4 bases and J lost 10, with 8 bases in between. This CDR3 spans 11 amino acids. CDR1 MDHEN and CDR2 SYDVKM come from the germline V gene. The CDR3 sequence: CASSSRIPQHF. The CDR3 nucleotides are TGTGCCAGCAGTTCCAGGATCCCCCAGCATTTT. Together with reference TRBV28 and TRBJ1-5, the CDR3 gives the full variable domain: DVKVTQSSRYLVKRTGEKVFLECVQDMDHENMFWYRQDPGLGLRLIYFSYDVKMKEKGDIPEGYSVSREKKERFSLILESASTNQTSMYLCASSSRIPQHFGDGTRLSIL.

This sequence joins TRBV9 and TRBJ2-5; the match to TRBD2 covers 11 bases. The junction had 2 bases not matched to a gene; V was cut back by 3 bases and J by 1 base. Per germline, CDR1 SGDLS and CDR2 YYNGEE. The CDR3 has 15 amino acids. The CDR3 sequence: CASSGLAGIQETQYF. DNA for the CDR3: TGTGCCAGCAGCGGACTAGCGGGGATCCAAGAGACCCAGTACTTC. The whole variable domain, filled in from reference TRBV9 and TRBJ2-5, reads DSGVTQTPKHLITATGQRVTLRCSPRSGDLSVYWYQQSLDQGLQFLIQYYNGEERAKGNILERFSAQQFPDLHSELNLSSLELGDSALYFCASSGLAGIQETQYFGPGTRLLVL.

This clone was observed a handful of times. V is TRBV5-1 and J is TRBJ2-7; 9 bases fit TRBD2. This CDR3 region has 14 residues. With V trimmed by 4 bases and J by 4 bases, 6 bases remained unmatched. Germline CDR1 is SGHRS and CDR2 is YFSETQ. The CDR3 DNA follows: TGCGCCAGCAGCATTAGCGGGAGAGAGTACGAGCAGTACTTC. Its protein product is CASSISGREYEQYF.

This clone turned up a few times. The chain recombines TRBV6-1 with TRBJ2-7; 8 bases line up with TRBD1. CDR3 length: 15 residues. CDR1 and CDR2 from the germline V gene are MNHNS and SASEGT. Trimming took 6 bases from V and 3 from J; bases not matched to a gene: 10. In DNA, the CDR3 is TGTGCCAGCAGGAGGACAGGGTCTGGTCTCTACGAGCAGTACTTC. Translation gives CASRRTGSGLYEQYF.

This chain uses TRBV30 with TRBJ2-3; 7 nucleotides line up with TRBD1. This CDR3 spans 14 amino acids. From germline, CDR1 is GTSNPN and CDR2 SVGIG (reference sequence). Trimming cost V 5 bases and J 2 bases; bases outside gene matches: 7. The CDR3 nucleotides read TGTGCCTGGTCTAGGGGGCGAGACACAGATACGCAGTATTTT. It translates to CAWSRGRDTDTQYF.

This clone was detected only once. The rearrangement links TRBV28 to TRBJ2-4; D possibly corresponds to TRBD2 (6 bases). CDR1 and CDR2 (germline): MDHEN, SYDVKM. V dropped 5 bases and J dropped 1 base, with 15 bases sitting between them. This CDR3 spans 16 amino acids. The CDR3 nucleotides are TGTGCCAGCAGTCCCGCGGGGACCTCGGCCAAAAACATTCAGTACTTC. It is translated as CASSPAGTSAKNIQYF.

CDR3 sequence (DNA): TGTGCCAGCAGCCTGACCGGGGTACCTAATGAAAAACTGTTTTTT. It yields the protein CASSLTGVPNEKLFF. V usage is TRBV7-9 and J usage is TRBJ1-4; D gene ambiguous. The V end lost 5 bases, the J end lost 3 bases, and 13 bases lay between the germline ends. CDR1 SEHNR and CDR2 FQNEAQ come from the germline V gene (reference sequence). This CDR3 has 15 amino acids.

CDR3 coding DNA: TGTGCCAGCAGCTTAGCGGCCGGGACAGGGAAGGAAGAGCAGTACTTC. Protein product: CASSLAAGTGKEEQYF. V gene TRBV7-8 combines with J gene TRBJ2-7, with 9 bases matching TRBD1. This CDR3 is 16 amino acids long. Germline V gene lookup returns CDR1 SGHVS and CDR2 FQNEAQ. Trimming cost V 0 bases and J 7 bases; bases outside gene matches: 10.

Written as DNA, the CDR3 is TGCGCCAGCAGCCCAATGACAGGGAATGGCTACACCTTC. Amino acid sequence: CASSPMTGNGYTF. The chain carries TRBV4-1 and TRBJ1-2; 7 positions match TRBD1. This CDR3 spans 13 amino acids. V lost 4 bases to trimming and J lost 6 bases; unmatched junction nucleotides: 5. CDR1 MGHRA and CDR2 YSYEKL come from the germline V gene.

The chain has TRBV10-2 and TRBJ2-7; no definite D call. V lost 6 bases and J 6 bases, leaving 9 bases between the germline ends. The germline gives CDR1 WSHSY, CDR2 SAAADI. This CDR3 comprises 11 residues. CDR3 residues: CASSPSGEQYF. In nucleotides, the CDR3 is TGCGCCAGCAGCCCCTCGGGCGAGCAGTACTTC.

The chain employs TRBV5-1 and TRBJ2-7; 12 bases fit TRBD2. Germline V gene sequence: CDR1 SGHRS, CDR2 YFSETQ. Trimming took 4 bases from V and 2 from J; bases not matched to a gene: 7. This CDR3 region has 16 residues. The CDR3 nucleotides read TGCGCCAGCAGCGTGGGACTAGCGGGTGTTACCTACGAGCAGTACTTC. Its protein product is CASSVGLAGVTYEQYF. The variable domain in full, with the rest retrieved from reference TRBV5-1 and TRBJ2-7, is KAGVTQTPRYLIKTRGQQVTLSCSPISGHRSVSWYQQTPGQGLQFLFEYFSETQRNKGNFPGRFSGRQFSNSRSEMNVSTLELGDSALYLCASSVGLAGVTYEQYFGPGTRLTVT.

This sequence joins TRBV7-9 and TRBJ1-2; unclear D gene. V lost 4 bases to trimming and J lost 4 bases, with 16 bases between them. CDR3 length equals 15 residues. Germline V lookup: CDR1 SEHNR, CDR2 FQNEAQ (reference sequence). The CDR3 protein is CASSYPPGIAYGYTF. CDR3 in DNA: TGTGCCAGCAGCTACCCCCCCGGGATAGCCTATGGCTACACCTTC.

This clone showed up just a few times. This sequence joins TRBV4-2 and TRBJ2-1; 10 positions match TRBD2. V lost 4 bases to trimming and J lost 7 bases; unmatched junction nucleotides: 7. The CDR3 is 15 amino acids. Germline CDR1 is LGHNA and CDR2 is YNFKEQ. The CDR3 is CASSRGLADSNEQFF. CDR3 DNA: TGTGCCAGCAGCCGCGGACTAGCGGACTCTAATGAGCAGTTCTTC.

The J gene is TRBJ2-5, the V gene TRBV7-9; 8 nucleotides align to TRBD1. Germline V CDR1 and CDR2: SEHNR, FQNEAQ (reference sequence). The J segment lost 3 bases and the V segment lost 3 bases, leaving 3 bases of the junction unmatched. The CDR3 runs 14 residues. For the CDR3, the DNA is TGTGCCAGCAGCTTGGGACAGGCCGAAGAGACCCAGTACTTC. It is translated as CASSLGQAEETQYF.

The CDR3 sequence is CASSLTGSSEKLFF. In DNA, the CDR3 is TGTGCCAGCAGCCTAACAGGGTCTAGCGAAAAACTGTTTTTT. This sequence joins TRBV28 and TRBJ1-4, with a possible D match to TRBD1 (6 bases). The CDR3 is 14 residues long. V was cut by 6 bases and J by 8 bases, with 16 bases left in between. Per germline, CDR1 MDHEN and CDR2 SYDVKM.

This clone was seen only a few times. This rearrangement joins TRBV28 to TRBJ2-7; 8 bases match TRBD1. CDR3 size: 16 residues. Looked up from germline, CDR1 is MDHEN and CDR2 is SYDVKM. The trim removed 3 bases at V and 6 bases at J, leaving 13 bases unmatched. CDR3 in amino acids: CASSFVGQGAGREQYF. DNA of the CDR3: TGTGCCAGCAGTTTCGTGGGGCAGGGGGCAGGACGCGAGCAGTACTTC.

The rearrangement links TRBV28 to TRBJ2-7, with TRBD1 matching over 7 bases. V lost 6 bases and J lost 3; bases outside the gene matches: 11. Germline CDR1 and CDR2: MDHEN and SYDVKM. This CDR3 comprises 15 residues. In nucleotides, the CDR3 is TGTGCCAGCAGGCTTACCCCTCGGGACAGCTACGAGCAGTACTTC. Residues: CASRLTPRDSYEQYF.

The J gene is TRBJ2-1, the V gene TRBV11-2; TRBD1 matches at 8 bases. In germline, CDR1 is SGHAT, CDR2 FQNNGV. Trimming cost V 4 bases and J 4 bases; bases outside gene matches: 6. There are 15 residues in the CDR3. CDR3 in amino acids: CASSSTDREYNEQFF. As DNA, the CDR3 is TGTGCCAGCAGCTCTACGGACAGGGAGTACAATGAGCAGTTCTTC. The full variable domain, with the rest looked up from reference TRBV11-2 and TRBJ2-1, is EAGVAQSPRYKIIEKRQSVAFWCNPISGHATLYWYQQILGQGPKLLIQFQNNGVVDDSQLPKDRFSAERLKGVDSTLKIQPAKLEDSAVYLCASSSTDREYNEQFFGPGTRLTVL.

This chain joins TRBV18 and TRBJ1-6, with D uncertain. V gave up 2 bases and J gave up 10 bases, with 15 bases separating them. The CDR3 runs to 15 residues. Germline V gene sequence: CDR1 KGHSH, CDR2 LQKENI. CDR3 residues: CASSPSQTRESPLHF. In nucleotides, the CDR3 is TGTGCCAGCTCACCAAGCCAGACGCGGGAGTCACCCCTCCACTTT.

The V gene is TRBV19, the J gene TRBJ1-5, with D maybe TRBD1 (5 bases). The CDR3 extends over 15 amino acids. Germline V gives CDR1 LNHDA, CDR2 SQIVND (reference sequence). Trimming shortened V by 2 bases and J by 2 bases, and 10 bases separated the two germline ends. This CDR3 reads CASSIQGFGNQPQHF. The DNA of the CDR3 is TGTGCCAGTAGTATACAGGGATTCGGCAATCAGCCCCAGCATTTT.

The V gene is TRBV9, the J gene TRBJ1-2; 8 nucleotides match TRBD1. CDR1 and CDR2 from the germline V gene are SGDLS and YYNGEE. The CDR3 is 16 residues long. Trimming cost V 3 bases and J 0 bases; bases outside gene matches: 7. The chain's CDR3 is CASSARRQGTNYGYTF. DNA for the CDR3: TGTGCCAGCAGCGCCCGCCGACAGGGGACTAACTATGGCTACACCTTC.

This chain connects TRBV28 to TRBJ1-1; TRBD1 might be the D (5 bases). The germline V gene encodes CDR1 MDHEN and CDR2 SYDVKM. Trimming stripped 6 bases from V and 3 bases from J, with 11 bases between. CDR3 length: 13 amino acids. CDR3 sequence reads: CASSPAGHTEAFF. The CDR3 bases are TGTGCCAGCAGCCCCGCGGGGCACACTGAAGCTTTCTTT.

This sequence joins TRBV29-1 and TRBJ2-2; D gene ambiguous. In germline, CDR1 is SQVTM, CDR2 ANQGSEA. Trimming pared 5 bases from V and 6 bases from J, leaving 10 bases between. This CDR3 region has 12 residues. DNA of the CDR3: TGCAGCGTTTCGGAGCCTGCCGGGGAGCTGTTTTTT. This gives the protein CSVSEPAGELFF.

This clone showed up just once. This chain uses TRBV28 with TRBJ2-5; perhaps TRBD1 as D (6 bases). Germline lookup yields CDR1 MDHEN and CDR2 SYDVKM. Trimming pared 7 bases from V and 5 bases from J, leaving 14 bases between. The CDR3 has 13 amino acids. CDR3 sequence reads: CASTADRTETQYF. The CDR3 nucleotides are TGTGCCAGCACCGCCGACAGGACGGAGACCCAGTACTTC.